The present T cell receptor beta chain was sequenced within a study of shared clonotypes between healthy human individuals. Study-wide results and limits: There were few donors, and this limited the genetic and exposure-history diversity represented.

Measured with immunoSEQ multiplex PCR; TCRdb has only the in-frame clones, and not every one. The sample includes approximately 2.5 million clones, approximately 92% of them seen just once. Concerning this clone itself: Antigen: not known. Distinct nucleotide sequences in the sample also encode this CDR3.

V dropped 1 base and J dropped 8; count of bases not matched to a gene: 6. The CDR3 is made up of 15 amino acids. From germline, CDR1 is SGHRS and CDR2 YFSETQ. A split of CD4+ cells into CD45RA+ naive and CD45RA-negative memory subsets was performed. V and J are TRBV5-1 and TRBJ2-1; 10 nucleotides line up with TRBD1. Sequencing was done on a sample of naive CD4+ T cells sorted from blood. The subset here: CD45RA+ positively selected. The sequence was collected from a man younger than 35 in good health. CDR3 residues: CASSLQGQGLDEQFF. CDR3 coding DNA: TGCGCCAGCAGCTTGCAGGGACAGGGGCTGGATGAGCAGTTCTTC.